This T cell receptor (beta chain) was retrieved from a study of identical twins. Regarding the study as a whole: In cord blood, abundant beta clonotypes had fewer insertions; memory showed no trend. Zero-insertion analyses were open to partial confounding by invariant MAIT and iNKT cells. Sequences that were out-of-frame, alpha and twin-shared displayed an excess of low generation probability. Conclusions came from cross-sectional statistical analysis, not from following the same donors.

One entry per CDR3 protein, called by TCRdb with MiXCR from the 5' RACE reads. In the table there are hundreds of thousands of distinct CDR3 sequences, 8% to 9% of which are singletons. The CDR3 sequence is 16 residues long. V dropped 5 bases and J dropped 3; count of bases not matched to a gene: 13. This clonotype was counted only a few times. Its antigen remains unidentified. The same sample was also studied in work on yellow fever vaccine responses in identical twins.

The sample was PBMCs. This chain joins TRBV12-3 or TRBV12-4 and TRBJ2-7; 7 bases are a match to TRBD2. The receptor comes from a woman between 18 and 29 years old in good health. The CDR3 DNA reads TGTGCCAGCAGTACCCTCTCTAGCGGAGCCCGCTACGAGCAGTACTTC. Its translation: CASSTLSSGARYEQYF.